One and the same sample provided the 25 T cell receptor beta chains below, sequenced in a study of T cell responses to AZD1222 COVID-19 vaccine. This table comes from immunoSEQ multiplex PCR, and its TCRdb copy is limited to in-frame clones, with some not included. Of around 190,000 clones detected, 88% appear once; the ten largest clones hold 11%. This specimen was peripheral blood, taken 28 days after the second AZD1222 dose. The origin of the receptors is an adult who received the AZD1222 COVID-19 vaccine.

V usage is TRBV19 and J usage is TRBJ1-1; D may be TRBD1 (5 bases). The V and J ends lost 5 bases and 1 base respectively, with 8 bases between them. CDR3 length equals 13 residues. Germline V gives CDR1 LNHDA, CDR2 SQIVND (reference sequence). This chain's CDR3 is CASSPQGNTEAFF. CDR3 coding DNA: TGTGCCAGTAGTCCCCAGGGGAACACTGAAGCTTTCTTT.

This chain joins TRBV27 and TRBJ1-5; 12 positions match TRBD1. V was pared by 3 bases and J by 6 bases, with 18 bases of the junction left unmatched. CDR3 length: 20 residues. Germline-derived CDR1 and CDR2 are MNHEY and SMNVEV (reference sequence). CDR3 nucleotides: TGTGCCAGCAGTTTGAGGGCCCCGGGACAGGGGGCACTATTCGGTCAGCCCCAGCATTTT. Its translation is CASSLRAPGQGALFGQPQHF.

Points on this clone: The same CDR3 can be traced to other DNA sequences in this sample. The J gene is TRBJ1-2, the V gene TRBV29-1; D is unclear. CDR3 size: 11 residues. Germline V gene lookup returns CDR1 SQVTM and CDR2 ANQGSEA. V was cut by 2 bases and J by 4 bases, with 5 bases left in between. Here the CDR3 reads CSVESGYGYTF. CDR3 DNA sequence: TGCAGCGTTGAATCAGGCTATGGCTACACCTTC.

The V call is TRBV2, the J call TRBJ1-4; no firm D call. CDR1 and CDR2 from the germline V gene are SNHLY and FYNNEI. The CDR3 spans 14 residues. V was cut by 2 bases and J by 8 bases, with 12 bases left in between. CDR3 sequence (DNA): TGTGCCAGCAGTGAAATCCGGGAGGGAGAAAAACTGTTTTTT. It is translated as CASSEIREGEKLFF.

The chain links TRBV3-1 (or the pseudogene TRBV3-2) to TRBJ1-1, with D tentatively TRBD1 (5 bases). This CDR3 is 13 amino acids long. V was trimmed by 8 bases and J by 12 bases, leaving 22 bases between them. Germline lookup yields CDR1 LGHDT and CDR2 YNNKEL (reference sequence). The CDR3 nucleotides are TGTGCCAGCGGATACGAGCGGGGCGGGAAAACTTTCTTT. It is translated as CASGYERGGKTFF.

This clone was seen more than once but under ten times. The chain uses TRBV2 and TRBJ2-7; D uncertain. Trimming took off 4 bases at V and 3 bases at J, with 4 bases between the two ends. From germline, CDR1 is SNHLY and CDR2 FYNNEI. The CDR3 covers 11 residues. The CDR3 coding sequence is TGTGCCAGCAGTGCGATCTACGAGCAGTACTTC. Translated, it gives CASSAIYEQYF.

V usage is TRBV4-2 and J usage is TRBJ2-1; TRBD1 aligns across 7 bases. The J segment lost 0 bases and the V segment lost 6 bases, leaving 8 bases of the junction unmatched. Germline V lookup: CDR1 LGHNA, CDR2 YNFKEQ. This CDR3 region has 16 residues. CDR3 amino acids: CASSRIQGFSYNEQFF. Written as DNA, the CDR3 is TGTGCCAGCAGTCGGATACAGGGGTTCTCCTACAATGAGCAGTTCTTC.

This chain joins TRBV5-4 and TRBJ1-2; perhaps TRBD1 as D (5 bases). The germline V and J ends were trimmed by 4 bases and 8 bases, with 21 bases remaining between them. Germline values: CDR1 SGHNT, CDR2 YYREEE (reference sequence). This CDR3 is 15 amino acids long. CDR3 bases: TGTGCCAGCAGCCCTGGGAGTCGGGGGGAGGGCGGCTACACCTTC. It is translated as CASSPGSRGEGGYTF.

The V and J genes are TRBV28 and TRBJ1-1, with 7 bases lining up with TRBD1. The V and J ends lost 7 bases and 1 base, in that order; junction bases with no gene match: 9. The length of the CDR3 is 15 residues. The germline gives CDR1 MDHEN, CDR2 SYDVKM. The CDR3 here is CASIIQGIKNTEAFF. In DNA form, the CDR3 reads TGTGCCAGCATCATACAGGGGATAAAGAACACTGAAGCTTTCTTT.

The V and J genes are TRBV5-1 and TRBJ2-3; perhaps TRBD1 as D (5 bases). The V end lost 0 bases, the J end lost 2 bases, and 10 bases lay between the germline ends. Per the germline V gene, CDR1 is SGHRS and CDR2 is YFSETQ. The CDR3 extends over 15 amino acids. Here the CDR3 DNA reads TGCGCCAGCAGCTTGGCCGGACATAACACAGATACGCAGTATTTT. It yields the protein CASSLAGHNTDTQYF.

The V gene is TRBV19, the J gene TRBJ1-2; 9 nucleotides align to TRBD1. The CDR3 runs to 13 residues. With 7 bases clipped from V and 4 bases from J, the junction kept 4 bases outside the gene matches. The germline gives CDR1 LNHDA, CDR2 SQIVND (reference sequence). Written as DNA, the CDR3 is TGTGCCAGTACTACGACAGGGGGCTATGGCTACACCTTC. It yields the protein CASTTTGGYGYTF.

The V call is TRBV29-1, the J call TRBJ1-1; D ambiguous. V lost 3 bases and J 8 bases, leaving 7 bases between the germline ends. The germline V gene has CDR1 SQVTM and CDR2 ANQGSEA. The CDR3 is 10 residues long. The CDR3 region is CSVESLEAFF. The CDR3 nucleotides are TGCAGCGTTGAGAGTCTCGAAGCTTTCTTT. Looking up the rest from reference TRBV29-1 and TRBJ1-1 gives the full variable domain: SAVISQKPSRDICQRGTSLTIQCQVDSQVTMMFWYRQQPGQSLTLIATANQGSEATYESGFVIDKFPISRPNLTFSTLTVSNMSPEDSSIYLCSVESLEAFFGQGTRLTVV.

V and J are TRBV6-5 and TRBJ2-5, with D possibly being TRBD1 or TRBD2 (5 bases each). Trimming pared 0 bases from V and 5 bases from J, leaving 7 bases between. Germline V CDR1 and CDR2: MNHEY, SVGAGI. This CDR3 contains 13 residues. CDR3 in DNA: TGTGCCAGCAGTTACTCCCGGGACGAGACCCAGTACTTC. It codes for CASSYSRDETQYF.

The J gene is TRBJ2-7, the V gene TRBV27; 15 bases match TRBD2. CDR1 and CDR2 from the germline V gene are MNHEY and SMNVEV (reference sequence). CDR3 length: 17 residues. V trimming: 5 bases; J trimming: 2 bases; junction bases outside the gene matches: 7. CDR3 region: CASSTRTSGGDTYEQYF. As DNA, the CDR3 is TGTGCCAGCAGTACGAGGACTAGCGGGGGGGATACCTACGAGCAGTACTTC.

The rearrangement joins TRBV29-1 to TRBJ2-3; TRBD1 matches at 10 bases. This CDR3 is 14 amino acids long. Germline V CDR1 and CDR2: SQVTM, ANQGSEA. After removal of 7 bases from V and 5 bases from J, the junction contained 9 bases not matched to a gene. As DNA, the CDR3 is TGCAGCGCTCGGCCGGGACAGGGGATAGATACGCAGTATTTT. Its translation is CSARPGQGIDTQYF.

The V gene is TRBV5-1, the J gene TRBJ2-1, with 12 bases aligning to TRBD1. This CDR3 spans 20 amino acids. CDR1 and CDR2 from the germline V gene are SGHRS and YFSETQ. The junction had 13 bases not matched to a gene; V was cut back by 0 bases and J by 3 bases. This CDR3 reads CASSLVLGQGAALDYNEQFF. In DNA, the CDR3 is TGCGCCAGCAGCTTGGTGCTGGGACAGGGGGCAGCCCTGGACTACAATGAGCAGTTCTTC.

The chain has TRBV7-2 and TRBJ2-7; D remains unclear. Germline values: CDR1 SGHTA, CDR2 FQGNSA. Trimming took off 6 bases at V and 0 bases at J, with 15 bases between the two ends. The CDR3 is 15 residues long. CDR3 loop: CASSLDKASSYEQYF. CDR3 coding DNA: TGTGCCAGCAGTCTTGACAAGGCAAGCTCCTACGAGCAGTACTTC. The full variable domain, its missing parts supplied by reference TRBV7-2 and TRBJ2-7, is GAGVSQSPSNKVTEKGKDVELRCDPISGHTALYWYRQSLGQGLEFLIYFQGNSAPDKSGLPSDRFSAERTGGSVSTLTIQRTQQEDSAVYLCASSLDKASSYEQYFGPGTRLTVT.

V usage is TRBV7-3 and J usage is TRBJ2-2; no reliable D call. The V end was cut by 5 bases, the J end by 0 bases, with 10 bases between. The CDR3 loop spans 15 amino acids. CDR1 is SGHTA and CDR2 is FQGTGA in the germline V gene. The CDR3 coding sequence is TGTGCCAGCAGCCAGCATCTAGCGAACACCGGGGAGCTGTTTTTT. It yields the protein CASSQHLANTGELFF. Combining the CDR3 with reference TRBV7-3 and TRBJ2-2 gives the whole variable domain GAGVSQTPSNKVTEKGKYVELRCDPISGHTALYWYRQSLGQGPEFLIYFQGTGAADDSGLPNDRFFAVRPEGSVSTLKIQRTERGDSAVYLCASSQHLANTGELFFGEGSRLTVL.

V gene TRBV5-4 combines with J gene TRBJ1-5; D is uncertain. The CDR3 consists of 12 residues. Germline V gene sequence: CDR1 SGHNT, CDR2 YYREEE (reference sequence). V lost 2 bases, J lost 8 bases, and 8 bases lay in between. In DNA, the CDR3 is TGTGCCAGCAGCTTTCCGGGGAAGCCCCAGCATTTT. It yields the protein CASSFPGKPQHF. The entire variable domain, with the rest obtained from reference TRBV5-4 and TRBJ1-5, is as follows: ETGVTQSPTHLIKTRGQQVTLRCSSQSGHNTVSWYQQALGQGPQFIFQYYREEENGRGNFPPRFSGLQFPNYSSELNVNALELDDSALYLCASSFPGKPQHFGDGTRLSIL.

The gene calls are TRBV2 and TRBJ1-6; D possibly corresponds to TRBD1 (6 bases). Germline values: CDR1 SNHLY, CDR2 FYNNEI. The CDR3 runs 15 residues. The V end was cut by 3 bases, the J end by 8 bases, with 14 bases between. The chain's CDR3 is CASSDVGRGYSPLHF. The CDR3 DNA sequence: TGTGCCAGCAGTGATGTGGGCAGGGGTTATTCACCCCTCCACTTT.

V usage is TRBV5-1 and J usage is TRBJ2-5; possibly TRBD1 for D (6 bases). Trimming cost V 4 bases and J 2 bases, with 12 bases left between them. Per the germline V gene, CDR1 is SGHRS and CDR2 is YFSETQ. The CDR3 has 14 amino acids. DNA of the CDR3: TGCGCCAGCAGCCTTTTCAGGGGTCAAGAGACCCAGTACTTC. This sequence encodes CASSLFRGQETQYF. Using reference TRBV5-1 and TRBJ2-5 for the parts outside the CDR3, the full variable domain is KAGVTQTPRYLIKTRGQQVTLSCSPISGHRSVSWYQQTPGQGLQFLFEYFSETQRNKGNFPGRFSGRQFSNSRSEMNVSTLELGDSALYLCASSLFRGQETQYFGPGTRLLVL.

The chain combines TRBV4-3 with TRBJ1-4, with D perhaps matching TRBD1 (5 bases). Trimming removed 3 bases at V and 0 bases at J, with 17 bases between. CDR1 LGHNA and CDR2 YSLEER come from the germline V gene. The CDR3 loop spans 18 amino acids. In DNA form, the CDR3 reads TGCGCCAGCAGCCATCCCCACGACAGAGCGACAACTAATGAAAAACTGTTTTTT. Its protein is CASSHPHDRATTNEKLFF.

The chain links TRBV20-1 to TRBJ2-1, with 9 bases fitting TRBD2. CDR1 is DFQATT, CDR2 SNEGSKA, per germline (reference sequence). CDR3 length equals 14 residues. V was pared by 3 bases and J by 2 bases, with 2 bases of the junction left unmatched. CDR3 bases: TGCAGTGCTAGTGGCGGGGGGGCCTACAATGAGCAGTTCTTC. This gives the protein CSASGGGAYNEQFF.

The chain carries TRBV19 and TRBJ1-2, with TRBD1 matching over 9 bases. V shed 8 bases and J 7 bases; nucleotides not matched to a gene: 11. The V gene's germline CDR1 is LNHDA and CDR2 SQIVND (reference sequence). The CDR3 has 14 residues. The CDR3: CASLRTGAPFGYTF. Here the CDR3 DNA reads TGTGCCAGTTTGAGGACAGGGGCGCCTTTTGGCTACACCTTC.

This chain joins TRBV11-2 and TRBJ2-3; 9 bases map to TRBD2. The CDR3 consists of 18 residues. V trimming: 6 bases; J trimming: 1 base; junction bases outside the gene matches: 14. Germline V gives CDR1 SGHAT, CDR2 FQNNGV. The CDR3 coding sequence is TGTGCCAGCAGTTCACGTGGAACCTCTAGCGGGGGCACAGATACGCAGTATTTT. This sequence encodes CASSSRGTSSGGTDTQYF.